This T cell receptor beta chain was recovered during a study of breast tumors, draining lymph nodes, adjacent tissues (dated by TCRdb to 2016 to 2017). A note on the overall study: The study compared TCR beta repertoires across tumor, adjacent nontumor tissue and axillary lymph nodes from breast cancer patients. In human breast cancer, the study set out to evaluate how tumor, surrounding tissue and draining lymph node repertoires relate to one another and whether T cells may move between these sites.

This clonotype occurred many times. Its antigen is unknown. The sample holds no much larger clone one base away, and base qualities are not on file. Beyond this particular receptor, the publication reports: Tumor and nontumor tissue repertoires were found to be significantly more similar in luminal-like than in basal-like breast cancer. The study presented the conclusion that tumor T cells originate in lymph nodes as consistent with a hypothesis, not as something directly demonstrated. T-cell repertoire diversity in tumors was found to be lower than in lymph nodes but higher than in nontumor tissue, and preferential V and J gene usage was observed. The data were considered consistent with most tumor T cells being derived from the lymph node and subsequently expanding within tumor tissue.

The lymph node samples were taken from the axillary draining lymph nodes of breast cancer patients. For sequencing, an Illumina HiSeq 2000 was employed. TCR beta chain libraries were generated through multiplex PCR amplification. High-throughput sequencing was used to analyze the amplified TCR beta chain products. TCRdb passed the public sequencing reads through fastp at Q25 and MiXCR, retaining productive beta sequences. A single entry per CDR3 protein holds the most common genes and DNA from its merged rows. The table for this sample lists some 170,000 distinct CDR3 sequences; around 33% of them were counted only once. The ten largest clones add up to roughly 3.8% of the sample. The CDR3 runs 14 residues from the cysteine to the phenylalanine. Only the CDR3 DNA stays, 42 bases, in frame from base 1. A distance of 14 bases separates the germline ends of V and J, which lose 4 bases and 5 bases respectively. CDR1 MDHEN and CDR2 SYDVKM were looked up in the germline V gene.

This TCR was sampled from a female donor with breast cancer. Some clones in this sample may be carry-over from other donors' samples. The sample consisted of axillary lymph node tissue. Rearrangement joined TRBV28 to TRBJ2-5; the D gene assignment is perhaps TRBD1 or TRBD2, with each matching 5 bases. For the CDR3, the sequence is CASSWDRRSETQYF. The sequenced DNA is TGTGCCAGCAGTTGGGACCGGCGATCGGAGACCCAGTACTTC.